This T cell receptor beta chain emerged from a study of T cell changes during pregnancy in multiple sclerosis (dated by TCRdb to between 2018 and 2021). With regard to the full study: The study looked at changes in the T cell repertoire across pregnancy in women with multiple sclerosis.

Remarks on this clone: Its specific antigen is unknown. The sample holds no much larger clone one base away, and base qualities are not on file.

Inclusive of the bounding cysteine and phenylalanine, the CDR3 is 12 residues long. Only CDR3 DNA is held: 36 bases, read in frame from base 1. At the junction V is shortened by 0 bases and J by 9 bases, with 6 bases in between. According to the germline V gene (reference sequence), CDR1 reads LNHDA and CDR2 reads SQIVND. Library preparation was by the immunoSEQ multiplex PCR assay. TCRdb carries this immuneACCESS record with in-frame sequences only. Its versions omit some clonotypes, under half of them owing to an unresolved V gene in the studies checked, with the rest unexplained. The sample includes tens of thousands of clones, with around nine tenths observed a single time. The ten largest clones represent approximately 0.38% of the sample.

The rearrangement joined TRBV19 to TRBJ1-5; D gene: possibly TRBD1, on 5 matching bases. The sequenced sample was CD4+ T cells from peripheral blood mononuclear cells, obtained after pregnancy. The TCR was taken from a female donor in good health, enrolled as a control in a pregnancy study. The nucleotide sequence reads TGTGCCAGTAGTATAGACCAGGGGCCCCAGCATTTT. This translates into CASSIDQGPQHF. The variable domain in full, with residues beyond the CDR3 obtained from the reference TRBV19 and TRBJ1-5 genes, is DGGITQSPKYLFRKEGQNVTLSCEQNLNHDAMYWYRQDPGQGLRLIYYSQIVNDFQKGDIAEGYSVSREKKESFPLTVTSAQKNPTAFYLCASSIDQGPQHFGDGTRLSIL.